This section outlines one T cell receptor (beta chain) sequence together with its context. Its antigen is not known. Sequencing was performed with immunoSEQ multiplex PCR; in TCRdb, only in-frame clones are kept and a portion is missing. Counted here are 150,000 to 200,000 clones, 85% to 95% occurring once; the ten biggest clones make up roughly 1%. Per germline, CDR1 SQVTM and CDR2 ANQGSEA. With V trimmed by 3 bases and J by 4 bases, 6 bases remained unmatched. The CDR3 consists of 14 residues. This sample was included in a study of T cell responses to AZD1222 COVID-19 vaccine. Overall study findings and caveats: AZD1222 recipients seropositive at baseline numbered only five to seven. All repertoire sampling was performed exclusively after the peak T cell response.

V is TRBV29-1 and J is TRBJ1-2, with 9 bases that match TRBD1. This clonotype was obtained from an adult who received the MenACWY meningococcal vaccine as a control. This specimen was peripheral blood, taken 28 days after the second dose of the MenACWY control vaccine. CDR3 DNA sequence: TGCAGCGTTGATCCCGGGACAGGGCGCTATGGCTACACCTTC. Its translation: CSVDPGTGRYGYTF.